The 24 T cell receptor beta chains below come from one sample, sequenced in a study of control samples from healthy donors and cancer patients (dated by TCRdb to the early 2020s). Library preparation employed the immunoSEQ multiplex PCR assay. Held by TCRdb, this immuneACCESS table contains in-frame sequences only and omits some clones. Under half of the omission traces to an unresolved V gene where checked; the cause of the rest is unknown. The sample has under 200,000 clones on record. Approximately 2.2% of the sample comes from the top ten. Sequenced material: blood. The origin of the receptors is a woman younger than 45 in good health.

The chain is built from TRBV5-1 and TRBJ1-1; TRBD1 is a possible D gene (6 bases). The CDR3 totals 17 residues. Germline V lookup: CDR1 SGHRS, CDR2 YFSETQ. V was clipped by 0 bases and J by 0 bases, with 15 bases between them. CDR3 amino acids: CASSLGRGAGLNTEAFF. For the CDR3, the DNA is TGCGCCAGCAGCTTGGGCAGGGGCGCGGGCTTGAACACTGAAGCTTTCTTT.

This chain connects TRBV5-5 to TRBJ2-5; a possible D gene is TRBD2 (5 bases). V was clipped by 0 bases and J by 3 bases, with 6 bases between them. The V gene's germline CDR1 is SGHKS and CDR2 YYEKEE (reference sequence). The CDR3 contains 13 residues. The DNA of the CDR3 is TGTGCCAGCAGCTTGGGTAGCGAAGAGACCCAGTACTTC. This sequence encodes CASSLGSEETQYF.

This sequence joins TRBV9 and TRBJ2-1, with D unclear. The germline gives CDR1 SGDLS, CDR2 YYNGEE. The CDR3 spans 16 residues. V gave up 0 bases and J gave up 8 bases, with 18 bases separating them. In nucleotides, the CDR3 is TGTGCCAGCAGCGTAGGACGCACGGTGGTTTGGGATGAGCAGTTCTTC. Translating gives CASSVGRTVVWDEQFF.

CDR3 amino acids: CAWSVGGNGGYTF. CDR3 nucleotide sequence: TGTGCCTGGAGTGTGGGGGGAAACGGTGGCTACACCTTC. The chain combines TRBV30 with TRBJ1-2; the D gene is possibly TRBD1 (5 bases). V lost 0 bases and J 7 bases, leaving 12 bases between the germline ends. CDR1 and CDR2 (germline): GTSNPN, SVGIG (reference sequence). CDR3 size: 13 residues.

V and J are TRBV6-2 or TRBV6-3 and TRBJ2-1; 9 bases line up with TRBD2. The V gene end was trimmed by 5 bases and the J gene end by 0 bases; junction bases not matched to a gene: 2. From germline, CDR1 is MNHEY and CDR2 SVGEGT. The length of the CDR3 is 15 residues. The CDR3 reads CASSIAGASYNEQFF. In DNA form, the CDR3 reads TGTGCCAGCAGTATAGCGGGGGCCTCCTACAATGAGCAGTTCTTC.

The chain carries TRBV6-6 and TRBJ1-2; D call uncertain. The V and J ends lost 7 bases and 9 bases respectively, with 24 bases between them. The CDR3 length is 15 residues. Germline assignment: CDR1 MNHNY and CDR2 SVGAGI (reference sequence). The CDR3 DNA sequence: TGTGCCAGCAACATACCGGGAGTCAGTTCTAGTCGCTACACCTTC. Encoded protein: CASNIPGVSSSRYTF.

CDR3 sequence: CASSALRGAGYNEQFF. Here the CDR3 DNA reads TGTGCCAGCAGCGCCCTCCGGGGGGCTGGATACAATGAGCAGTTCTTC. V and J are TRBV7-9 and TRBJ2-1, with a possible D match to TRBD2 (7 bases). The CDR3 is made up of 16 amino acids. Germline loops: CDR1 SEHNR, CDR2 FQNEAQ (reference sequence). The V end lost 5 bases, the J end lost 4 bases, and 18 bases lay between the germline ends. The full variable domain, completed using reference TRBV7-9 and TRBJ2-1, is DTGVSQNPRHKITKRGQNVTFRCDPISEHNRLYWYRQTLGQGPEFLTYFQNEAQLEKSRLLSDRFSAERPKGSFSTLEIQRTEQGDSAMYLCASSALRGAGYNEQFFGPGTRLTVL.

Regarding this clone: One end of the junction is discordant with germline, which a read error may explain. J is TRBJ1-5 and V is TRBV13; 8 positions match TRBD1. CDR1 is PRHDT and CDR2 is FYEKMQ in the germline V gene (reference sequence). This CDR3 is 18 amino acids long. The CDR3 here is CASSIGQGGRHGNQPQHF. The CDR3 DNA reads TGTGCCAGCAGCATAGGACAGGGAGGGCGGCATGGCAATCAGCCCCAGCATTTT.

This sequence joins TRBV3-1 (or the pseudogene TRBV3-2) and TRBJ2-7, with D possibly called TRBD1 or TRBD2 (6 bases each). V dropped 5 bases and J dropped 4 bases, with 18 bases sitting between them. The CDR3 extends over 15 amino acids. CDR1 and CDR2 (germline): LGHDT, YNNKEL (reference sequence). CDR3 residues: CASSRRRGARYEQYF. The DNA for the CDR3 is TGTGCCAGCAGCAGGCGTAGGGGGGCGCGTTACGAGCAGTACTTC.

DNA of the CDR3: TGTGCCAGCAGCCAATTACGGGACTACTCCTACGAGCAGTACTTC. As protein: CASSQLRDYSYEQYF. The chain links TRBV21-1 to TRBJ2-7; the DNA was not used to check the table's D call, TRBD2. TRBV21-1 represents a pseudogene. The CDR3 has 15 residues.

CDR3 sequence: CASDRLAASTDTQYF. CDR3 nucleotide sequence: TGCGCCAGCGACCGACTAGCGGCTAGCACAGATACGCAGTATTTT. The chain joins TRBV5-1 to TRBJ2-3; the match to TRBD2 covers 9 bases. CDR3 length equals 15 residues. Germline V gene data show CDR1 as SGHRS and CDR2 as YFSETQ. The junction had 6 bases not matched to a gene; V was cut back by 7 bases and J by 0 bases.

The chain is built from TRBV9 and TRBJ1-5; D gene uncertain. V lost 5 bases, J lost 9 bases, and 12 bases lay in between. CDR1 is SGDLS and CDR2 is YYNGEE in the germline V gene. The CDR3 sequence is 12 residues long. DNA for the CDR3: TGTGCCAGCAGGACGACTAGAGGGCCCCAGCATTTT. It codes for CASRTTRGPQHF. Full variable domain (rest looked up from reference TRBV9 and TRBJ1-5): DSGVTQTPKHLITATGQRVTLRCSPRSGDLSVYWYQQSLDQGLQFLIQYYNGEERAKGNILERFSAQQFPDLHSELNLSSLELGDSALYFCASRTTRGPQHFGDGTRLSIL.

The chain employs TRBV19 and TRBJ1-6, with D perhaps TRBD1 (6 bases). The CDR3 runs to 15 residues. Trimming removed 4 bases from V and 10 bases from J, with 17 bases in between. Germline CDR1 LNHDA, CDR2 SQIVND (reference sequence). CDR3 region: CASSSTGTRLSPLHF. CDR3 DNA sequence: TGTGCCAGTAGTAGTACCGGGACAAGATTGTCACCCCTCCACTTT.

V usage is TRBV27 and J usage is TRBJ1-3; no reliable D call. There are 17 residues in the CDR3. Between the trimmed V and J ends, which lost 0 bases and 0 bases, there was a span of 12 bases. Germline V gene lookup returns CDR1 MNHEY and CDR2 SMNVEV (reference sequence). CDR3 nucleotide sequence: TGTGCCAGCAGTTTATCGCCTCTTACGCCCTCTGGAAACACCATATATTTT. It encodes CASSLSPLTPSGNTIYF.

The rearrangement uses TRBV28 and TRBJ1-1, with D perhaps matching TRBD1 (5 bases). This CDR3 has 13 amino acids. V lost 7 bases, J lost 2 bases, and 11 bases lay in between. Germline V gene sequence: CDR1 MDHEN, CDR2 SYDVKM. The CDR3 DNA is TGTGCCAGCACCTTAGGACACAACACTGAAGCTTTCTTT. Its translation is CASTLGHNTEAFF.

The V call is TRBV7-9, the J call TRBJ1-5; tentatively, D is TRBD1 (6 bases). Germline V gene sequence: CDR1 SEHNR, CDR2 FQNEAQ (reference sequence). CDR3 size: 13 residues. V was pared by 5 bases and J by 7 bases, with 12 bases between. Written as DNA, the CDR3 is TGTGCCAGCAGCAGTACAGGGTACCAGCCCCAGCATTTT. Its protein is CASSSTGYQPQHF.

V and J are TRBV6-1 and TRBJ1-6; possible D gene TRBD1, 5 bases. This CDR3 region has 15 residues. Between the trimmed V and J ends, which lost 3 bases and 6 bases, there was a span of 12 bases. Germline V CDR1 and CDR2: MNHNS, SASEGT. The CDR3 bases are TGTGCCAGCAGTGAGGGGCAGGCCCCTAATTCACCCCTCCACTTT. Translation: CASSEGQAPNSPLHF.

The chain couples TRBV27 to TRBJ2-2; TRBD1 matches 9 bases. The length of the CDR3 is 16 residues. Germline V CDR1 and CDR2: MNHEY, SMNVEV (reference sequence). The V gene end was trimmed by 2 bases and the J gene end by 6 bases; junction bases not matched to a gene: 7. The CDR3 DNA reads as TGTGCCAGCAGTTTAGGGCCGGGACAGGGCTCCGGGGAGCTGTTTTTT. It translates to CASSLGPGQGSGELFF.

The chain recombines TRBV5-1 with TRBJ1-5; perhaps TRBD1 as D (6 bases). Germline CDR1 is SGHRS and CDR2 is YFSETQ. The germline V and J ends were trimmed by 7 bases and 2 bases, with 22 bases remaining between them. This CDR3 has 17 residues. This CDR3 reads CASAVGGADIGNQPQHF. The CDR3 region has the DNA TGCGCCAGCGCCGTGGGGGGCGCTGACATCGGCAATCAGCCCCAGCATTTT. Drawing the rest from reference TRBV5-1 and TRBJ1-5, the complete variable domain is KAGVTQTPRYLIKTRGQQVTLSCSPISGHRSVSWYQQTPGQGLQFLFEYFSETQRNKGNFPGRFSGRQFSNSRSEMNVSTLELGDSALYLCASAVGGADIGNQPQHFGDGTRLSIL.

The chain combines TRBV3-1 (or the pseudogene TRBV3-2) with TRBJ1-4, with D unclear. CDR3 length equals 13 residues. The V gene's germline CDR1 is LGHDT and CDR2 YNNKEL (reference sequence). V lost 5 bases, J lost 8 bases, and 12 bases lay in between. Here the CDR3 reads CASSFTTGEKLFF. The CDR3, as DNA: TGTGCCAGCAGCTTTACCACTGGGGAAAAACTGTTTTTT.

The rearrangement links TRBV28 to TRBJ1-2; D is unclear. This CDR3 contains 15 residues. V was shortened by 3 bases and J by 4 bases, with 15 bases between the two germline ends. Germline CDR1 is MDHEN and CDR2 is SYDVKM. The CDR3 DNA follows: TGTGCCAGCAGTTTGAGGAAGGGAGCCGGCTATGGCTACACCTTC. Its translation is CASSLRKGAGYGYTF.

J is TRBJ2-7 and V is TRBV19, with 13 nucleotides matching TRBD2. In germline, CDR1 is LNHDA, CDR2 SQIVND (reference sequence). This CDR3 is built from 15 residues. The V gene end was trimmed by 5 bases and the J gene end by 3 bases; junction bases not matched to a gene: 4. The CDR3 sequence: CASSARTSGGYEQYF. Written as DNA, the CDR3 is TGTGCCAGTAGTGCACGGACTAGCGGGGGCTACGAGCAGTACTTC.

The rearrangement uses TRBV7-2 and TRBJ1-2; 8 bases are shared with TRBD1. V gave up 5 bases and J gave up 0 bases; unmatched junction bases: 5. The germline gives CDR1 SGHTA, CDR2 FQGNSA. The length of the CDR3 is 15 residues. The CDR3 loop is CASSPGQVSNYGYTF. The CDR3 DNA follows: TGTGCCAGCAGCCCGGGACAGGTCTCTAACTATGGCTACACCTTC.

The chain employs TRBV7-2 and TRBJ1-1; D is undetermined. This CDR3 has 11 amino acids. Germline V lookup: CDR1 SGHTA, CDR2 FQGNSA. V was clipped by 5 bases and J by 7 bases, with 8 bases between them. The CDR3 nucleotides are TGTGCCAGCAGCCCCGGGTTTGAAGCTTTCTTT. It translates to CASSPGFEAFF.